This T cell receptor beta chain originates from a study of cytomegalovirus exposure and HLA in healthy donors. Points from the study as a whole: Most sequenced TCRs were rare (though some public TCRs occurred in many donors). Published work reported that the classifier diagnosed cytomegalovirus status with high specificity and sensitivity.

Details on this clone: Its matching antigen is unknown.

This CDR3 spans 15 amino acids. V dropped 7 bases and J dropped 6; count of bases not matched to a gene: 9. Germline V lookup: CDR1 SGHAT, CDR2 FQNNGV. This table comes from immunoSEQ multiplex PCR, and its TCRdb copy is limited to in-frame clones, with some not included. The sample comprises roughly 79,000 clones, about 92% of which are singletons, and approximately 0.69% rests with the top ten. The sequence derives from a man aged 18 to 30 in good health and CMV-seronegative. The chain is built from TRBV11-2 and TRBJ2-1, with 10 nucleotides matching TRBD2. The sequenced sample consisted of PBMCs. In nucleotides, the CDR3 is TGTGCCAGCATCCATCTAGCGGGGGTAACCAATGAGCAGTTCTTC. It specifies CASIHLAGVTNEQFF.